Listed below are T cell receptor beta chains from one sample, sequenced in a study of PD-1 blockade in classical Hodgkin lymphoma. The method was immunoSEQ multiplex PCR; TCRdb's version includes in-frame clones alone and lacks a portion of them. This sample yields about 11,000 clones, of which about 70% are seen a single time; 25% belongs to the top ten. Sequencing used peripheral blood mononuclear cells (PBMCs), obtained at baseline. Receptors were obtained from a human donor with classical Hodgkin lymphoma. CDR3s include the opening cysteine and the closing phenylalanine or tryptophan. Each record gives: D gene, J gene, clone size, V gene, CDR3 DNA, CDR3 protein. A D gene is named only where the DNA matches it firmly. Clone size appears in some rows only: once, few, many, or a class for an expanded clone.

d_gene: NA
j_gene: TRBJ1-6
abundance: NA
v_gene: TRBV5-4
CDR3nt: TGTGCCAGCAGCTTGGGGGGGCGCGACAATTCACCCCTCCACTTT
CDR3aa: CASSLGGRDNSPLHF

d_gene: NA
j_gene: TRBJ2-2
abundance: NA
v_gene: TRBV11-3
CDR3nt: TGTGCCAGCAGCTTAGAGGGGGCGAAAACCGGGGAGCTGTTTTTT
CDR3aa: CASSLEGAKTGELFF

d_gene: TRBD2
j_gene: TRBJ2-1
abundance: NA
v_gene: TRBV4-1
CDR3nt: TGCGCCAGCAGCCAGAGACTAGCGGGAGTCAATGAGCAGTTCTTC
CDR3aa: CASSQRLAGVNEQFF

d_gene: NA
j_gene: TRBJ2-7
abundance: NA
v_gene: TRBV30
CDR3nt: TGTGCCTGGAGTGTAGATCCGAGCTCCTACGAGCAGTACTTC
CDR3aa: CAWSVDPSSYEQYF

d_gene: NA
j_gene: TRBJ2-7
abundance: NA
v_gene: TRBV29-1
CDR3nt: TGCAGCGTTGGGGAGCGGCTCTACGAGCAGTACTTC
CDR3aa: CSVGERLYEQYF

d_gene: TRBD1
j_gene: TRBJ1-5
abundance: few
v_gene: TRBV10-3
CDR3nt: TGTGCCATCAGTGAACGACAGGGGGCAGGGCAGCCCCAGCATTTT
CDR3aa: CAISERQGAGQPQHF

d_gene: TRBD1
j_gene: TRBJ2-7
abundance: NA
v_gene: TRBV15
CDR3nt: TGTGCCACCAGCAGAAGGGACAGAGCCCACGAGCAGTACTTC
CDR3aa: CATSRRDRAHEQYF

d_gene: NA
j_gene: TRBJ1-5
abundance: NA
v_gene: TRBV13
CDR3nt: TGTGCCAGCAGCTTAGTTGGAGTTAGCAATCAGCCCCAGCATTTT
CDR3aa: CASSLVGVSNQPQHF

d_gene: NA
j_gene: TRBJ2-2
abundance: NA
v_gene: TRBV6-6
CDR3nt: TGTGCCACTACCGGGACGCCTGCCACCGGGGAGCTGTTTTTT
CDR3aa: CATTGTPATGELFF

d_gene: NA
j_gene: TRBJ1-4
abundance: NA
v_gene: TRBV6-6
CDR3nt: TGTGCCAGCAGTTTGGGCCTTAATGAAAAACTGTTTTTT
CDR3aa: CASSLGLNEKLFF

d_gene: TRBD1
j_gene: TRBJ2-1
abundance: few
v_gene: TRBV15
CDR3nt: TGTGCCACCAGCAACCGGGACAGGGGGAATGAGCAGTTCTTC
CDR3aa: CATSNRDRGNEQFF

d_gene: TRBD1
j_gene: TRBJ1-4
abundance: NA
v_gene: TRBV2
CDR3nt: TGTGCCAGCAGTGGACAGGGTATCCCAAATGAAAAACTGTTTTTT
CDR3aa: CASSGQGIPNEKLFF

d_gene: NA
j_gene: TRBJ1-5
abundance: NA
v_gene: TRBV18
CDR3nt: TGTGCCAGCTCCCCCGAGAACAATCAGCCCCAGCATTTT
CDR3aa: CASSPENNQPQHF

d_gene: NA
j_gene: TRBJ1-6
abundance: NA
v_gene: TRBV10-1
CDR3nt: TGCGCCAGCACCGACGAACTAGCTTCACCCCTCCACTTT
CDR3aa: CASTDELASPLHF

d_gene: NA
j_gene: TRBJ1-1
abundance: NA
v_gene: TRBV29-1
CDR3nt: TGCAGCGTTGAAGATACCAGAGGACACGGGGTGAGGGCTGAAGCTTTCTTT
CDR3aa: CSVEDTRGHGVRAEAFF

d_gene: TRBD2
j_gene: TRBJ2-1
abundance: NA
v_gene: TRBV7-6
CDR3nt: TGTGCCAGCAGCTTAAAGCCGGGACTAGCGGGAAACTCCTACAATGAGCAGTTCTTC
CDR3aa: CASSLKPGLAGNSYNEQFF

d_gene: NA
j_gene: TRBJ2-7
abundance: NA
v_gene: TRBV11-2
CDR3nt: TGTGCCAGCAGCTCCAGACGGGGGTCCTACGAGCAGTACTTC
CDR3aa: CASSSRRGSYEQYF

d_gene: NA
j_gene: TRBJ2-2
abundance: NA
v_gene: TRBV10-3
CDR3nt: TGTGCCATCAGTGTTGGCTCCCACACCGGGGAGCTGTTTTTT
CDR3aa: CAISVGSHTGELFF